Sequencing of this T cell receptor beta chain was carried out in a study of T cells in Graves' hyperthyroidism and ophthalmopathy. RNA transcripts yielded amplified TCR beta CDR3 regions. The primer set for the first-round RT-PCR of the TCR CDR3 was HTBI. TCRdb reanalysed the multiplex PCR reads using MiXCR and keeps one entry per CDR3 protein. The data hold over 650,000 distinct CDR3 sequences, with over 15% observed a single time. The V gene lost 2 bases and the J gene lost 6 bases, with 13 bases spanning the gap. This CDR3 region has 14 residues. Germline CDR1 SGHTS, CDR2 YDEGEE. This clonotype was counted many times. Graves' hyperthyroidism qualified as stable when ophthalmopathy did not progress within 18 months. With a duration under 2 months, the hyperthyroidism was newly diagnosed in patients aged 18 to 65.

Sequencing input: blood. The chain combines TRBV5-8 with TRBJ2-3; D is perhaps TRBD1 (6 bases). The TCR was taken from a man aged 18 to 30 with Graves' hyperthyroidism. DNA for the CDR3: TGTGCCAGCAGCTTCGCACAGGGCTGGGATACGCAGTATTTT. Translated, it gives CASSFAQGWDTQYF.